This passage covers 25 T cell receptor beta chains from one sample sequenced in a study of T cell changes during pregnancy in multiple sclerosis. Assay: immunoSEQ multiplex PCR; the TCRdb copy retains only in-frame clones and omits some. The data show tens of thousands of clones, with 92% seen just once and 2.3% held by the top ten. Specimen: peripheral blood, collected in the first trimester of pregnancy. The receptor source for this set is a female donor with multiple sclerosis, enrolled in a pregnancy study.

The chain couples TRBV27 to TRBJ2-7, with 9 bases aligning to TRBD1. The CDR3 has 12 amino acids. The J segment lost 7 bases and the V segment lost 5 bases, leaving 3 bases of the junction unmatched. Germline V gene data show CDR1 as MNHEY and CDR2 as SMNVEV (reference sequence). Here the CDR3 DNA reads TGTGCCAGCAGTCCGGACAGGGGAGAGCAGTACTTC. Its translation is CASSPDRGEQYF.

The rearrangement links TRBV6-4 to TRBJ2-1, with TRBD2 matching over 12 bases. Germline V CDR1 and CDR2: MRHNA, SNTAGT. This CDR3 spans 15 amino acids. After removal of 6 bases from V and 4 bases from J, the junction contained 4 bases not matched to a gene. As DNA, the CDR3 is TGTGCCAGCAGCAATCTAGCGGGAGGGTACAATGAGCAGTTCTTC. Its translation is CASSNLAGGYNEQFF.

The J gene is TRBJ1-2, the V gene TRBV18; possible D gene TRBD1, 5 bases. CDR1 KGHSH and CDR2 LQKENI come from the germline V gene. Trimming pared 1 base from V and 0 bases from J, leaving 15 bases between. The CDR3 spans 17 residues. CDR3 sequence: CASSPLRATEANYGYTF. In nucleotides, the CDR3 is TGTGCCAGCTCACCACTCAGGGCGACCGAAGCTAACTATGGCTACACCTTC.

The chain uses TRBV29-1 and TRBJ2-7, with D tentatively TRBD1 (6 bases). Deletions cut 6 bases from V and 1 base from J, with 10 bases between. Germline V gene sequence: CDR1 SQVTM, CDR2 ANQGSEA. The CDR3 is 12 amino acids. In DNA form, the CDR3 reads TGCAGCGTAGTTGGACAGTCCTACGAGCAGTACTTC. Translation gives CSVVGQSYEQYF.

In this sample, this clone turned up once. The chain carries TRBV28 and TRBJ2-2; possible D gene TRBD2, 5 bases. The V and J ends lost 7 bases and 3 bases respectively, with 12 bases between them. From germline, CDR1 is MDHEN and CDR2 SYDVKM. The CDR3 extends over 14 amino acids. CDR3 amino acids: CASMQRQYTGELFF. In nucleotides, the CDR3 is TGTGCCAGCATGCAGCGGCAATACACCGGGGAGCTGTTTTTT.

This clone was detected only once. The CDR3 coding sequence is TGTGCCAGCAGCCGGACTAGCGGGTCGGGCTATGAGCAGTTCTTC. Its protein is CASSRTSGSGYEQFF. V is TRBV7-2 and J is TRBJ2-1; 11 bases fit TRBD2. V was clipped by 5 bases and J by 8 bases; unmatched bases: 8. Germline CDR1 and CDR2: SGHTA and FQGNSA. There are 15 residues in the CDR3.

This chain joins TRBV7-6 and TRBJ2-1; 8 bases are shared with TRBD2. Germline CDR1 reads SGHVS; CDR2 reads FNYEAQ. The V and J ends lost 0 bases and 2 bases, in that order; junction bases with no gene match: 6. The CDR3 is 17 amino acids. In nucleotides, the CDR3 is TGTGCCAGCAGCTTAGCCCCCCTGCGGGAGGCCTACAATGAGCAGTTCTTC. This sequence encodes CASSLAPLREAYNEQFF.

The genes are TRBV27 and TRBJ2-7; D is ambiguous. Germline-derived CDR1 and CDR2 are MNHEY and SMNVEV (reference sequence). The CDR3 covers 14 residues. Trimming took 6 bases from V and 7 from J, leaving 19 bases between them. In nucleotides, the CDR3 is TGTGCCAGCAGGGCCACCCGTACTATGGGTGAGCAGTACTTC. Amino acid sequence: CASRATRTMGEQYF.

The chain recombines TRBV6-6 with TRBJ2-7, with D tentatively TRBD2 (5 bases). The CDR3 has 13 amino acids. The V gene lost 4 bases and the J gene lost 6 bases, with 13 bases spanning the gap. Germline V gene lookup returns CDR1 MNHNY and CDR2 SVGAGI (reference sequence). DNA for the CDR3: TGTGCCAGCAGTTCGCCCCCCGAGGGCGAGCAGTACTTC. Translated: CASSSPPEGEQYF.

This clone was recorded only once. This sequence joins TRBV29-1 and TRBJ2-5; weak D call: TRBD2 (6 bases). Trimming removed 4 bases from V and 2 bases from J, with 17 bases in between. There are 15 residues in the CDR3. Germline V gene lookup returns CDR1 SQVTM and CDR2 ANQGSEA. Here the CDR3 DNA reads TGCAGCGTTGTGTTAGCGGTAGCGGCACAAGAGACCCAGTACTTC. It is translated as CSVVLAVAAQETQYF. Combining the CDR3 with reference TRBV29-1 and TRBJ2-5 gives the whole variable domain SAVISQKPSRDICQRGTSLTIQCQVDSQVTMMFWYRQQPGQSLTLIATANQGSEATYESGFVIDKFPISRPNLTFSTLTVSNMSPEDSSIYLCSVVLAVAAQETQYFGPGTRLLVL.

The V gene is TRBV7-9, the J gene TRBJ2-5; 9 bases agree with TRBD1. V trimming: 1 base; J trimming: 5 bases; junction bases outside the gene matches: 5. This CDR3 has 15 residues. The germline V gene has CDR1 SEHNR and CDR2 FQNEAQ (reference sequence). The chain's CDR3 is CASSLGDREGETQYF. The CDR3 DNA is TGTGCCAGCAGCTTAGGGGACAGGGAAGGGGAGACCCAGTACTTC.

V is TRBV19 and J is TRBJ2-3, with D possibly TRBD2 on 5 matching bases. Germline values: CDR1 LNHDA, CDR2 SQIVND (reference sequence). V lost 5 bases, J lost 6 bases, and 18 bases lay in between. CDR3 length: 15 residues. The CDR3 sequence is CASSWLASPGDTQYF. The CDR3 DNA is TGTGCCAGTAGTTGGCTAGCCTCACCGGGGGATACGCAGTATTTT. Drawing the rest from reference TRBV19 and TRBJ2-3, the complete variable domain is DGGITQSPKYLFRKEGQNVTLSCEQNLNHDAMYWYRQDPGQGLRLIYYSQIVNDFQKGDIAEGYSVSREKKESFPLTVTSAQKNPTAFYLCASSWLASPGDTQYFGPGTRLTVL.

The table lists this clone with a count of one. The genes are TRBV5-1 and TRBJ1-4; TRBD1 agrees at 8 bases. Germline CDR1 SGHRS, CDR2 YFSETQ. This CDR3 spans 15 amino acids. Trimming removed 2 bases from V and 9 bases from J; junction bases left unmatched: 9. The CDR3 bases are TGCGCCAGCAGCTTAGGGGACAGGCAACTTCAAAAACTGTTTTTT. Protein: CASSLGDRQLQKLFF.

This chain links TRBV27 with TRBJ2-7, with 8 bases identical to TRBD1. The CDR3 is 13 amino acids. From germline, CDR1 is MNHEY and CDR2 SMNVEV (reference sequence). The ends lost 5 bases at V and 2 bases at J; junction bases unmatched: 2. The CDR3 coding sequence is TGTGCCAGCAGTAGGGACAGGCCCTACGAGCAGTACTTC. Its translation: CASSRDRPYEQYF.

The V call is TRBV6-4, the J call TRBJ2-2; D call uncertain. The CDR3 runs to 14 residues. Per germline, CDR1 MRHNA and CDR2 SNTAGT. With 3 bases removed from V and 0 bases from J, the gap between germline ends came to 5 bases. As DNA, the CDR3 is TGTGCCAGCAGTGAAAGCGCGAACACCGGGGAGCTGTTTTTT. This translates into CASSESANTGELFF.

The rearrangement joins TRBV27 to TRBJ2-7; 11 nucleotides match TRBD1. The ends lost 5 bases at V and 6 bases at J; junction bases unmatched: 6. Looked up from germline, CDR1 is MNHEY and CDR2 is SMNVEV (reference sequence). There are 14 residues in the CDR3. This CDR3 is CASSQVGQGAEQYF. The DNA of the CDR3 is TGTGCCAGCAGTCAAGTCGGACAGGGGGCCGAGCAGTACTTC.

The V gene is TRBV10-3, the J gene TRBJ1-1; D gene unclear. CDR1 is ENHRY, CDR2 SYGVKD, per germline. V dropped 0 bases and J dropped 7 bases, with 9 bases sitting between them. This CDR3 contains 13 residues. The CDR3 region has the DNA TGTGCCATCAGTGAGTCGGGCAGCAGTGAAGCTTTCTTT. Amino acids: CAISESGSSEAFF.

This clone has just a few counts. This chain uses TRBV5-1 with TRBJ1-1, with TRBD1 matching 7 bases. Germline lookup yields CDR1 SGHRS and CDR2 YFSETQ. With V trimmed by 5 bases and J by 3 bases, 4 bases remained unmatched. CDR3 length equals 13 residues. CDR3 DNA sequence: TGCGCCAGCAGTCTGGACAGGCACACTGAAGCTTTCTTT. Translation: CASSLDRHTEAFF.

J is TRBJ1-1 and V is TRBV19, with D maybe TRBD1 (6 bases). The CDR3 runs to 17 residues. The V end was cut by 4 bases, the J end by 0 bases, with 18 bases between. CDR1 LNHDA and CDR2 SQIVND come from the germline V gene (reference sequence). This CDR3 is CASSSGGRGIVNTEAFF. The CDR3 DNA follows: TGTGCCAGTAGTAGTGGTGGCAGGGGTATAGTGAACACTGAAGCTTTCTTT. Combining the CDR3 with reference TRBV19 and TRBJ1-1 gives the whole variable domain DGGITQSPKYLFRKEGQNVTLSCEQNLNHDAMYWYRQDPGQGLRLIYYSQIVNDFQKGDIAEGYSVSREKKESFPLTVTSAQKNPTAFYLCASSSGGRGIVNTEAFFGQGTRLTVV.

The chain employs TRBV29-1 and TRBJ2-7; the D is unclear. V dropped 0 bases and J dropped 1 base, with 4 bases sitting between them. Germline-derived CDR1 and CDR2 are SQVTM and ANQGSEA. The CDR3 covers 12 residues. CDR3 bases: TGCAGCGTTGAAGAATCTTCCTACGAGCAGTACTTC. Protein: CSVEESSYEQYF.

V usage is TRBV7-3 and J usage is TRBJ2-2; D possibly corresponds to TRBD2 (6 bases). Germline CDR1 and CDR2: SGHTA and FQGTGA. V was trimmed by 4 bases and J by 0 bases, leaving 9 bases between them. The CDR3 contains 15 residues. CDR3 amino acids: CASSSGTPNTGELFF. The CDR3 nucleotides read TGTGCCAGCAGCTCCGGGACTCCGAACACCGGGGAGCTGTTTTTT.

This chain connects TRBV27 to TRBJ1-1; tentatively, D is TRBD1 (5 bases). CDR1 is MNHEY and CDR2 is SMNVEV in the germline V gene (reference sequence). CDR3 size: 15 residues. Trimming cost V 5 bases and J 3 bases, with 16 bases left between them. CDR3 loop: CASSPPGLRDTEAFF. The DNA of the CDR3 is TGTGCCAGCAGTCCCCCGGGCCTCAGGGACACTGAAGCTTTCTTT.

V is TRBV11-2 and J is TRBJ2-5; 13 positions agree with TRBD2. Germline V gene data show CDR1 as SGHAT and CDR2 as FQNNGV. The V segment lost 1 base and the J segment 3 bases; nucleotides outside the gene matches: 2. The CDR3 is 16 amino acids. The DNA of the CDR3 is TGTGCCAGCAGCTTAGTTGGGACTAGCGGGAAAGAGACCCAGTACTTC. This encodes CASSLVGTSGKETQYF. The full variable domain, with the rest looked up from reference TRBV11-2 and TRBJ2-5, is EAGVAQSPRYKIIEKRQSVAFWCNPISGHATLYWYQQILGQGPKLLIQFQNNGVVDDSQLPKDRFSAERLKGVDSTLKIQPAKLEDSAVYLCASSLVGTSGKETQYFGPGTRLLVL.

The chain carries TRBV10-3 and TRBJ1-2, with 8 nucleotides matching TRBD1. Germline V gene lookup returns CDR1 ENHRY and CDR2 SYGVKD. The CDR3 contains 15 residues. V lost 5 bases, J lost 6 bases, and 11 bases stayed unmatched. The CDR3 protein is CAISILPGQAHGYTF. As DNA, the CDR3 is TGTGCCATCAGTATTCTACCGGGACAGGCTCATGGCTACACCTTC.

CDR3 bases: TGTGCCTGCTCAGGGACCTATAATTCACCCCTCCACTTT. Translated: CACSGTYNSPLHF. The chain uses TRBV30 and TRBJ1-6; tentative D call: TRBD1 (5 bases). With 6 bases removed from V and 2 bases from J, the gap between germline ends came to 8 bases. CDR3 length: 13 amino acids. Germline assignment: CDR1 GTSNPN and CDR2 SVGIG (reference sequence).